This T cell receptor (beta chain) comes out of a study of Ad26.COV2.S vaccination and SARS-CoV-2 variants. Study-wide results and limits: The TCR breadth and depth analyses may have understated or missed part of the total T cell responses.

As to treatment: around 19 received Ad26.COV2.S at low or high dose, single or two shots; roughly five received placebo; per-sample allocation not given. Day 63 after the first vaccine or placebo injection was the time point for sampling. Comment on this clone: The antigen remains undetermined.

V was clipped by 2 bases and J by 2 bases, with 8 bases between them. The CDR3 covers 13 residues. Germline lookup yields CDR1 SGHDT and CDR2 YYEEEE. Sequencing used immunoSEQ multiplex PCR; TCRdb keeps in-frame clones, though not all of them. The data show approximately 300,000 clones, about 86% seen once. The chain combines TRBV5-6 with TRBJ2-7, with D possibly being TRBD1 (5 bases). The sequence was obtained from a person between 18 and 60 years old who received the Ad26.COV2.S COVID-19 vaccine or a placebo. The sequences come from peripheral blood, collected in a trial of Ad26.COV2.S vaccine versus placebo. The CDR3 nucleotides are TGTGCCAGCAGCTTCAGGGCGACCTACGAGCAGTACTTC. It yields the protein CASSFRATYEQYF.